A selection of T cell receptor beta chains follows, all from one sample in a study of T cells after yellow fever vaccination. One entry per CDR3 protein results from TCRdb running MiXCR on the 5' RACE reads. This table holds approximately 340,000 distinct CDR3 sequences, approximately 9% found once. The sample here was PBMCs, taken on the day of the first yellow fever vaccination. The receptors were gathered from a man aged 18 to 30 who received the YFV17D yellow fever vaccine. Both conserved end residues are part of each CDR3. Each record gives: clone size, J gene, D gene, V gene, CDR3 DNA, CDR3 protein. The D gene is left open where the match is weak. Part of the rows lack a size; the others show once, few, many or a class for expanded clones.

>-|TRBJ2-5|-|TRBV5-4
TGTGCCAGCAGCTTGGCCCCGGACCCCCAAGAGACCCAGTACTTC
CASSLAPDPQETQYF
>few|TRBJ2-5|TRBD2|TRBV4-1
TGCGCCAGCAGCCCCCTGGGACTAGCGGGGGCCGAGACCCAGTACTTC
CASSPLGLAGAETQYF
>many|TRBJ1-6|-|TRBV7-9
TGTGCCAGCAGCGATGGACGGGCTCTTGGGGATAATTCACCCCTCCACTTT
CASSDGRALGDNSPLHF
>few|TRBJ2-7|-|TRBV10-3
TGTGCCATCAGTGAGGTTTACGAGCAGTACTTC
CAISEVYEQYF
>-|TRBJ1-2|TRBD1|TRBV12-3/TRBV12-4
TGTGCCAGCAGTTTCCAACGACAGGGGGCATTCGATGGCTACACCTTC
CASSFQRQGAFDGYTF
>many|TRBJ2-5|TRBD1|TRBV6-8
TGTGCCAGCACCGGACAGGGGGATCAAGAGACCCAGTACTTC
CASTGQGDQETQYF
>-|TRBJ2-7|TRBD1|TRBV6-5
TGTGCCAGCAATTCACCGGGACAGGGTTGGGGAGAGCAGTACTTC
CASNSPGQGWGEQYF
>many|TRBJ2-1|TRBD2|TRBV20-1
TGCAGTGCCCAGCGGGAATACAATGAGCAGTTCTTC
CSAQREYNEQFF
>-|TRBJ1-5|-|TRBV7-9
TGTGCCAGCAGCCCCGGCCTTATCGGGGTAATGGGACAGCCCCAGCATTTT
CASSPGLIGVMGQPQHF
>many|TRBJ2-5|-|TRBV12-3/TRBV12-4
TGTGCCAGCAGTCCCCCGAGCAGGCAAGAGACCCAGTACTTC
CASSPPSRQETQYF
>-|TRBJ1-2|TRBD1|TRBV7-9
TGTGCCAGCAGCGACAGGACAGGGAACAGCAACTATGGCTACACCTTC
CASSDRTGNSNYGYTF
>few|TRBJ2-5|TRBD2|TRBV2
TGTGCCAGCAGTATCCCGGGACTAGCGGGGGGGGTCAGGGAGACCCAGTACTTC
CASSIPGLAGGVRETQYF